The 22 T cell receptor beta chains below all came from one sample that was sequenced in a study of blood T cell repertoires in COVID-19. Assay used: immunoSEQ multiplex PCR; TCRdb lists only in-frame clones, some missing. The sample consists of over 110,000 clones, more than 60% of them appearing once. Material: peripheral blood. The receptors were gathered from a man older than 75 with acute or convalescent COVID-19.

The CDR3 DNA follows: TGTGCCAGCAGCCTGCAGGGGTCGAGCGAAAAACTGTTTTTT. It is translated as CASSLQGSSEKLFF. V and J are TRBV3-1 (or the pseudogene TRBV3-2) and TRBJ1-4, with D perhaps matching TRBD1 (6 bases). The CDR3 consists of 14 residues. Trimming took off 4 bases at V and 8 bases at J, with 14 bases between the two ends. Germline loops: CDR1 LGHDT, CDR2 YNNKEL (reference sequence).

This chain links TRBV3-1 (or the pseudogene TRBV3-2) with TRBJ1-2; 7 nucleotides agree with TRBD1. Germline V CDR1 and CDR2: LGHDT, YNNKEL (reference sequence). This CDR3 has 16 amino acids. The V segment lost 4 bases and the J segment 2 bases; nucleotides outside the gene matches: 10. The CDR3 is CASSPWDRTPNYGYTF. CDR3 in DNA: TGTGCCAGCAGCCCCTGGGACAGAACTCCGAACTATGGCTACACCTTC.

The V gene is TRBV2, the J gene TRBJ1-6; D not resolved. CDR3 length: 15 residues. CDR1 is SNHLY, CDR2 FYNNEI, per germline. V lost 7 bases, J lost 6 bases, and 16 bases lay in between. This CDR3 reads CASTLLSPINSPLHF. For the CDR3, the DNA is TGTGCCAGCACCCTACTCTCGCCAATTAATTCACCCCTCCACTTT.

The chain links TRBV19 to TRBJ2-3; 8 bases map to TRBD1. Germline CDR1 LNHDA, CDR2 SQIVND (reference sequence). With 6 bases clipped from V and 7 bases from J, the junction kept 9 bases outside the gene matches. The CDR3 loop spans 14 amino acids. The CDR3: CASRPTGGLNTQYF. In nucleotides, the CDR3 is TGTGCCAGTAGACCAACAGGGGGGCTGAATACGCAGTATTTT.

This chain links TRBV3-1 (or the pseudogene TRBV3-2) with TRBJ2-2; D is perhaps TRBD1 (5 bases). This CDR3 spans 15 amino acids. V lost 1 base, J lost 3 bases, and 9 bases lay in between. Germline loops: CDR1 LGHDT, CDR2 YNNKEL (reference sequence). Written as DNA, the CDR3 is TGTGCCAGCAGCCAAGGGGTAGGGGACACCGGGGAGCTGTTTTTT. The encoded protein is CASSQGVGDTGELFF.

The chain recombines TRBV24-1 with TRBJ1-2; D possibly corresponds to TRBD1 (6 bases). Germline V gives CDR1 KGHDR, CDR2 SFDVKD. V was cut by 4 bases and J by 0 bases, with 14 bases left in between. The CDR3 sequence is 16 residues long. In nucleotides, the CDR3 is TGTGCCACCAGTGACACCCGGGACACAGCTAACTATGGCTACACCTTC. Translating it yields CATSDTRDTANYGYTF.

The CDR3 here is CASSEEVAETQYF. CDR3 DNA sequence: TGTGCCAGCAGCGAGGAAGTTGCGGAGACCCAGTACTTC. The chain is built from TRBV5-4 and TRBJ2-5, with D unclear. The ends were cut back, 4 bases at V and 5 bases at J, with 12 bases in the middle. This CDR3 is 13 amino acids long. The V gene's germline CDR1 is SGHNT and CDR2 YYREEE (reference sequence).

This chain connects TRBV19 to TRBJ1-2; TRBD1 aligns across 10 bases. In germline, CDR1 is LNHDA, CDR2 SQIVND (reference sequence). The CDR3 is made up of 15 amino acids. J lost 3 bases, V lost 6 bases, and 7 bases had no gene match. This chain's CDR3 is CASRPPGQGYYGYTF. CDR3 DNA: TGTGCCAGTAGACCACCGGGACAGGGGTACTATGGCTACACCTTC.

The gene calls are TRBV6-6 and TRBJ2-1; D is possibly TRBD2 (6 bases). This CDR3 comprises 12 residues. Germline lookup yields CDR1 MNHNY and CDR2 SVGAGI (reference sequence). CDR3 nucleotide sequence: TGTGGGGCAGGTAGCGGTTACAATGAGCAGTTCTTC. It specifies CGAGSGYNEQFF.

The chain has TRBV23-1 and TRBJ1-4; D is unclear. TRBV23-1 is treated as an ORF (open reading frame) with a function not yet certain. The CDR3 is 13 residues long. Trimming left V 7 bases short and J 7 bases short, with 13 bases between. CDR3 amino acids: CASTLTYLEKLFF. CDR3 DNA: TGCGCCAGCACCTTAACTTACCTTGAAAAACTGTTTTTT.

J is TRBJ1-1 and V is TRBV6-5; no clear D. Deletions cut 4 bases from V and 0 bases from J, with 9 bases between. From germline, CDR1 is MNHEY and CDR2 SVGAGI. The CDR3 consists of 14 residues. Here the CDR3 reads CASSSLRVNTEAFF. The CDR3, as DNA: TGTGCCAGCAGTTCCCTACGGGTGAACACTGAAGCTTTCTTT.

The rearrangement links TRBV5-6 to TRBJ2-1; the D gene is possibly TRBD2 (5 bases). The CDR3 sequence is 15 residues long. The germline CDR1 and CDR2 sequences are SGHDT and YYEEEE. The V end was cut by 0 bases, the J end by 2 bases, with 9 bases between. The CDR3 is CASSLDRGTYNEQFF. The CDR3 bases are TGTGCCAGCAGCTTGGACCGAGGGACCTACAATGAGCAGTTCTTC.

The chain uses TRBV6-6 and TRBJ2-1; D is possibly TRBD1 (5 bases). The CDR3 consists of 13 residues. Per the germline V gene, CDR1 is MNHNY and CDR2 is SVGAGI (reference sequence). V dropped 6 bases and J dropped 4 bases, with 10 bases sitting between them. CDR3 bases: TGTGCCAGCAGAAAAGACAGTTACAATGAGCAGTTCTTC. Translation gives CASRKDSYNEQFF.

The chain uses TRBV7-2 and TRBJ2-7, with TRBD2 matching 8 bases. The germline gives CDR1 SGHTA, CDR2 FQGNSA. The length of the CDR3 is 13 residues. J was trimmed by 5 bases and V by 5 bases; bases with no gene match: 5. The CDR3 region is CASSPQTSDEQYF. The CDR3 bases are TGTGCCAGCAGCCCCCAGACTAGCGACGAGCAGTACTTC. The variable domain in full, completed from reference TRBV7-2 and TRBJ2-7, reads GAGVSQSPSNKVTEKGKDVELRCDPISGHTALYWYRQSLGQGLEFLIYFQGNSAPDKSGLPSDRFSAERTGGSVSTLTIQRTQQEDSAVYLCASSPQTSDEQYFGPGTRLTVT.

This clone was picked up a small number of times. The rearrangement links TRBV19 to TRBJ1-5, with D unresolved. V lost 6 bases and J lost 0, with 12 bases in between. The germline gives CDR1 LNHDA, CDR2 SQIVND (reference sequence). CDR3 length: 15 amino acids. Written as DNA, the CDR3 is TGTGCCAGTAGCTGGAGTTTTTATAGCAATCAGCCCCAGCATTTT. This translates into CASSWSFYSNQPQHF.

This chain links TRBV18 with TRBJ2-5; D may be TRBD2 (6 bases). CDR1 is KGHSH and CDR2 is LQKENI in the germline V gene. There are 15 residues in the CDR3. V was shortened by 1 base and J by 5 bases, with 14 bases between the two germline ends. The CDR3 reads CASSPRVIAGETQYF. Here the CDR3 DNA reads TGTGCCAGCTCACCACGGGTCATTGCGGGGGAGACCCAGTACTTC.

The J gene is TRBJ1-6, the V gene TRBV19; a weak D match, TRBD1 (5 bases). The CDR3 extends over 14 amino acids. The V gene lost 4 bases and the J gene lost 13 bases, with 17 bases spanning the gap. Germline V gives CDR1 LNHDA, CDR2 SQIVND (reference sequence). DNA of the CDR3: TGTGCCAGTAGTACCCCGGACACAAGAACTCCCCTCCACTTT. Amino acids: CASSTPDTRTPLHF.

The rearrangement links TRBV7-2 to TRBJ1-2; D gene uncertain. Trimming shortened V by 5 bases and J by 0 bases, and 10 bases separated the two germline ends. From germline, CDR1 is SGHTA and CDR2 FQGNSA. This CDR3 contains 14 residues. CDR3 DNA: TGTGCCAGCAGCCTGACAAAAACTAACTATGGCTACACCTTC. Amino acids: CASSLTKTNYGYTF.

CDR3 sequence (DNA): TGTGCCAGCACCCTCGGGGGGGAGCGCAGAAACACCATATATTTT. This encodes CASTLGGERRNTIYF. J is TRBJ1-3 and V is TRBV28, with D perhaps TRBD1 (5 bases). V lost 7 bases, J lost 5 bases, and 18 bases lay in between. CDR1 is MDHEN, CDR2 SYDVKM, per germline. The CDR3 loop spans 15 amino acids.

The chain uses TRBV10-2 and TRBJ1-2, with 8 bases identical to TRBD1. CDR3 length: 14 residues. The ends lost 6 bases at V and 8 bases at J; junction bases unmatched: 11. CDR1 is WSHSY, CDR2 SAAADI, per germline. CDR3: CASRFQDREGGYTF. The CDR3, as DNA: TGCGCCAGCAGATTCCAGGACAGGGAGGGCGGCTACACCTTC.

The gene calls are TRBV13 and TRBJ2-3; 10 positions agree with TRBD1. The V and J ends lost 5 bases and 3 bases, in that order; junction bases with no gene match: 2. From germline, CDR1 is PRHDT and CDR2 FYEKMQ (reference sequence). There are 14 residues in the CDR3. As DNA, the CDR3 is TGTGCCAGCAGCCTGGGACAGGGGACAGATACGCAGTATTTT. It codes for CASSLGQGTDTQYF.

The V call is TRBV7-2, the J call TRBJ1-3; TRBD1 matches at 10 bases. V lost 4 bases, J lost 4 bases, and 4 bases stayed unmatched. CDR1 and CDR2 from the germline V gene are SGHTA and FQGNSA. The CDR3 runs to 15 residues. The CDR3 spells CASSSGQGWGNTIYF. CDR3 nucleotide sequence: TGTGCCAGCAGCTCGGGACAGGGGTGGGGAAACACCATATATTTT.